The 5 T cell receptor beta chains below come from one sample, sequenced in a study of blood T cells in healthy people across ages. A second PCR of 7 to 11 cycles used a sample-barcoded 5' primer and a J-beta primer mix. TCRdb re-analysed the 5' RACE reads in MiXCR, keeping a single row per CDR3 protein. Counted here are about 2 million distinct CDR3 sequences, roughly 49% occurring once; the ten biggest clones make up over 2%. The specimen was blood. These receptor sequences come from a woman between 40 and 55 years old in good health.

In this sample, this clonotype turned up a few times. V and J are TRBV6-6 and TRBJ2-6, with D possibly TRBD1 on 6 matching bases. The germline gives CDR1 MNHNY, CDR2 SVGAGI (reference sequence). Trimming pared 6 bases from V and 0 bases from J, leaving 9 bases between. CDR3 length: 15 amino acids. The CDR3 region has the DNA TGTGCCAGCAGACGGGACAACTCTGGGGCCAACGTCCTGACTTTC. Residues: CASRRDNSGANVLTF.

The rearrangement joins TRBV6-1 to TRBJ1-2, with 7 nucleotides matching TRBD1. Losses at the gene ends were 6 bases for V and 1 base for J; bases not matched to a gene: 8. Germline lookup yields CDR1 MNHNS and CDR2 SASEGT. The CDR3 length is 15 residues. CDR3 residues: CASRHHGQVNYGYTF. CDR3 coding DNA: TGTGCCAGCAGACACCATGGACAGGTTAACTATGGCTACACCTTC.

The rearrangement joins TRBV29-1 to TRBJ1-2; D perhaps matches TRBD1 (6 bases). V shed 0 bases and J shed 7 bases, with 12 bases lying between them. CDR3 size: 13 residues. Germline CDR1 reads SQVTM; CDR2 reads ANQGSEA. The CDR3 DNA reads TGCAGCGTTGAAGAGCGGGGGCGAAGTGGCTACACCTTC. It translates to CSVEERGRSGYTF.

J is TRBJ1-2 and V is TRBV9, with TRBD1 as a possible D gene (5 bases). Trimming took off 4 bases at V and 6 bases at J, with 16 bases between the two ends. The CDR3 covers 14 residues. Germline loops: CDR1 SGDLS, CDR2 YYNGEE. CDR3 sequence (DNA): TGTGCCAGCAGCCTGGACACTTTCGGAAATGGCTACACCTTC. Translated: CASSLDTFGNGYTF.

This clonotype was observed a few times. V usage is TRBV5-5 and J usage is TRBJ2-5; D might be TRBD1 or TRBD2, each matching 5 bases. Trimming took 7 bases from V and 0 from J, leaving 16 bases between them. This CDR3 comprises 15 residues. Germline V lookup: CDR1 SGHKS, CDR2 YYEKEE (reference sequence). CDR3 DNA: TGTGCCAGCCGGTCTGGGGGACCCAACCAAGAGACCCAGTACTTC. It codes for CASRSGGPNQETQYF.